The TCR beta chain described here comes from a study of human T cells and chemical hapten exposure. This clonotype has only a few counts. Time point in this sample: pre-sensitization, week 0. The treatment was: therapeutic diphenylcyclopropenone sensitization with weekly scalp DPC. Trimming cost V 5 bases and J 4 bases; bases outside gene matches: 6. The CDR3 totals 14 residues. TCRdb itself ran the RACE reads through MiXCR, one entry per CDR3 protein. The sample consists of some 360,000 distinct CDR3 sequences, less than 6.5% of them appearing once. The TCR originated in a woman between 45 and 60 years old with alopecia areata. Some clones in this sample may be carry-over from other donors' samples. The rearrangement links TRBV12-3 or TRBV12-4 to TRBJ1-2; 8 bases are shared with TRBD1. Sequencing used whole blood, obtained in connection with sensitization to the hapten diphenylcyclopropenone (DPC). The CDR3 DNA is TGTGCCAGCAGTGCGACAGGGGCGGTCTATGGCTACACCTTC. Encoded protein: CASSATGAVYGYTF.